Below, one T cell receptor beta chain is given with its context. Its matching antigen is unknown. The record originates from a study of cytomegalovirus exposure and HLA in healthy donors. For the study at large: The 90 to 150 validation repertoires, a later analysis reported, used the same platform as the approximately 650 first-cohort repertoires. Study-level results: There were over 150 TCR beta chains listed as cytomegalovirus-associated. Reports indicated that the classifier achieved high specificity and sensitivity in diagnosing cytomegalovirus status.

The CDR3 is made up of 13 amino acids. CDR1 is LNHDA and CDR2 is SQIVND in the germline V gene (reference sequence). Trimming stripped 7 bases from V and 2 bases from J, with 12 bases between. Measured with immunoSEQ multiplex PCR; TCRdb has only the in-frame clones, and not every one. The table records around 140,000 clones, 94% of them present only once. The TCR comes from a man aged 18 to 35 in good health and CMV-seropositive. Sequenced: PBMCs. The J gene is TRBJ2-7, the V gene TRBV19, with a tentative D call TRBD2 (5 bases). The CDR3 DNA reads TGTGCCAGTACCCGGCCGGGGACCTACGAGCAGTACTTC. Encoded protein: CASTRPGTYEQYF.